The 20 T cell receptor beta chains below come from one sample, sequenced in a study of human thymus T cells. The assay was immunoSEQ multiplex PCR, and TCRdb's table has in-frame clones only and misses some. This sample has about 50,000 clones, with 85% to 95% found just once. Input material: blood. The receptors derive from a girl under three years old with a congenital heart defect but otherwise immunologically healthy.

The gene calls are TRBV5-1 and TRBJ1-2, with D uncertain. Germline values: CDR1 SGHRS, CDR2 YFSETQ. The CDR3 length is 13 residues. V was trimmed by 4 bases and J by 5 bases, leaving 12 bases between them. The CDR3 here is CASSPGTEYGYTF. Here the CDR3 DNA reads TGCGCCAGCAGCCCTGGAACAGAGTATGGCTACACCTTC.

This clone was found once. J is TRBJ2-1 and V is TRBV19; TRBD1 aligns across 7 bases. Germline V gives CDR1 LNHDA, CDR2 SQIVND (reference sequence). The junction had 5 bases not matched to a gene; V was cut back by 3 bases and J by 0 bases. There are 16 residues in the CDR3. The CDR3 is CASSISTGVSYNEQFF. In nucleotides, the CDR3 is TGTGCCAGTAGTATCTCCACAGGGGTCTCCTACAATGAGCAGTTCTTC.

This sequence joins TRBV10-3 and TRBJ1-1; D unclear. From germline, CDR1 is ENHRY and CDR2 SYGVKD. V gave up 3 bases and J gave up 2 bases, with 4 bases separating them. This CDR3 has 12 residues. This CDR3 reads CAISDTNTEAFF. The CDR3 DNA reads as TGTGCCATCAGTGACACAAACACTGAAGCTTTCTTT.

CDR3 in amino acids: CASSGRGTDTQYF. The DNA for the CDR3 is TGTGCCAGCAGTGGCAGGGGCACAGATACGCAGTATTTT. V gene TRBV6-5 combines with J gene TRBJ2-3; D perhaps matches TRBD1 (5 bases). Trimming removed 5 bases from V and 1 base from J, with 7 bases in between. The CDR3 runs 13 residues. Germline CDR1 reads MNHEY; CDR2 reads SVGAGI.

In DNA form, the CDR3 reads TGTGCCAGCAGCCCTAATGCTAGCGGGACCCGAGAATGGCCGTTCTTC. Amino acids: CASSPNASGTREWPFF. The chain couples TRBV21-1 to TRBJ2-1; the DNA was not compared with TRBD2, the D call given in the table. TRBV21-1 is shown as a pseudogene. The CDR3 loop spans 16 amino acids.

The J gene is TRBJ2-6, the V gene TRBV28; tentative D call: TRBD1 (5 bases). Between the trimmed V and J ends, which lost 5 bases and 0 bases, there was a span of 11 bases. CDR3 length: 16 residues. Germline V gene data show CDR1 as MDHEN and CDR2 as SYDVKM. As DNA, the CDR3 is TGTGCCAGCAGTCCTGACAGTGTCTCTGGGGCCAACGTCCTGACTTTC. It translates to CASSPDSVSGANVLTF. The full variable domain, with the rest looked up from reference TRBV28 and TRBJ2-6, is DVKVTQSSRYLVKRTGEKVFLECVQDMDHENMFWYRQDPGLGLRLIYFSYDVKMKEKGDIPEGYSVSREKKERFSLILESASTNQTSMYLCASSPDSVSGANVLTFGAGSRLTVL.

The chain recombines TRBV6-1 with TRBJ2-2, with TRBD1 as a possible D gene (6 bases). This CDR3 comprises 14 residues. Between the trimmed V and J ends, which lost 3 bases and 6 bases, there was a span of 11 bases. CDR1 is MNHNS, CDR2 SASEGT, per germline. For the CDR3, the DNA is TGTGCCAGCAGTGAGGGGGCGCTCCCCGGGGAGCTGTTTTTT. This sequence encodes CASSEGALPGELFF.

The genes are TRBV4-1 and TRBJ2-1; 7 bases line up with TRBD1. The length of the CDR3 is 16 residues. Germline-derived CDR1 and CDR2 are MGHRA and YSYEKL. The trim removed 4 bases at V and 12 bases at J, leaving 18 bases unmatched. CDR3 loop: CASSPGQDFYNEGQFF. Here the CDR3 DNA reads TGCGCCAGCAGCCCAGGACAGGACTTCTACAATGAGGGGCAGTTCTTC.

In nucleotides, the CDR3 is TGCGCCACCACCTTGGGCTCCGGGACATCGAGCTCCTACGAGCAGTACTTC. Its translation: CATTLGSGTSSSYEQYF. This sequence joins TRBV10-1 and TRBJ2-7; TRBD1 might be the D (6 bases). The germline gives CDR1 WNHNN, CDR2 SYGVQD (reference sequence). This CDR3 contains 17 residues. V was cut by 10 bases and J by 0 bases, with 25 bases left in between.

This chain uses TRBV27 with TRBJ1-5; 7 nucleotides agree with TRBD1. CDR3 length equals 14 residues. V shed 5 bases, J shed 8 bases, and the junction held 9 bases outside the gene matches. CDR1 is MNHEY and CDR2 is SMNVEV in the germline V gene (reference sequence). This CDR3 is CASSPHRGAEPQHF. The CDR3 nucleotides are TGTGCCAGCAGTCCCCACAGGGGCGCAGAGCCCCAGCATTTT.

This clone has just a few counts. V and J are TRBV30 and TRBJ1-1; D gene unclear. Trimming removed 8 bases from V and 1 base from J, with 8 bases in between. The CDR3 covers 11 residues. Germline V gene sequence: CDR1 GTSNPN, CDR2 SVGIG (reference sequence). CDR3 residues: CAAGRNTEAFF. The CDR3 DNA reads TGTGCCGCCGGACGGAACACTGAAGCTTTCTTT.

This clone was detected only once. This sequence joins TRBV9 and TRBJ2-1, with 12 positions matching TRBD2. CDR3 length: 18 residues. J lost 8 bases, V lost 0 bases, and 12 bases had no gene match. Germline V lookup: CDR1 SGDLS, CDR2 YYNGEE. Here the CDR3 reads CASSVEGLAGGRYDEQFF. The CDR3, as DNA: TGTGCCAGCAGCGTAGAGGGCCTAGCGGGAGGGCGGTACGATGAGCAGTTCTTC.

The chain carries TRBV5-8 and TRBJ2-7; tentative D call: TRBD2 (5 bases). CDR1 is SGHTS and CDR2 is YDEGEE in the germline V gene. The CDR3 spans 13 residues. V lost 1 base and J 7 bases, leaving 12 bases between the germline ends. CDR3 sequence (DNA): TGTGCCAGCAGCTTGTCTAGCTGGGTGGAGCAGTACTTC. Translation gives CASSLSSWVEQYF.

The CDR3 bases are TGTGCCAGCAGCGTAGGCCCGAATCAGCCCCAGCATTTT. Encoded protein: CASSVGPNQPQHF. The chain joins TRBV9 to TRBJ1-5; D remains ambiguous. Germline V gene sequence: CDR1 SGDLS, CDR2 YYNGEE. The length of the CDR3 is 13 residues. V gave up 0 bases and J gave up 4 bases, with 5 bases separating them. The full variable domain, its missing parts supplied by reference TRBV9 and TRBJ1-5, is DSGVTQTPKHLITATGQRVTLRCSPRSGDLSVYWYQQSLDQGLQFLIQYYNGEERAKGNILERFSAQQFPDLHSELNLSSLELGDSALYFCASSVGPNQPQHFGDGTRLSIL.

The chain is built from TRBV9 and TRBJ2-7; D is perhaps TRBD2 (5 bases). Germline V gene lookup returns CDR1 SGDLS and CDR2 YYNGEE. The CDR3 consists of 13 residues. The ends were cut back, 3 bases at V and 2 bases at J, with 9 bases in the middle. CDR3 nucleotide sequence: TGTGCCAGCAGCGGGGGAGAAACCTACGAGCAGTACTTC. Protein sequence: CASSGGETYEQYF.

This rearrangement joins TRBV7-9 to TRBJ2-6; no reliable D call. Germline assignment: CDR1 SEHNR and CDR2 FQNEAQ (reference sequence). The CDR3 contains 17 residues. V was cut by 5 bases and J by 0 bases, with 14 bases left in between. CDR3 in amino acids: CASSRWPARSGANVLTF. DNA for the CDR3: TGTGCCAGCAGCCGTTGGCCGGCGCGCTCTGGGGCCAACGTCCTGACTTTC.

This clone was detected only once. V usage is TRBV10-3 and J usage is TRBJ2-5, with TRBD2 identical over 14 bases. CDR1 and CDR2 (germline): ENHRY, SYGVKD. J was trimmed by 0 bases and V by 10 bases; bases with no gene match: 10. This CDR3 is 17 amino acids long. CDR3 sequence: CATTRRGLAGDQETQYF. Written as DNA, the CDR3 is TGTGCCACCACGAGGCGGGGACTAGCGGGGGACCAAGAGACCCAGTACTTC.

The chain carries TRBV27 and TRBJ2-1; tentative D call: TRBD2 (6 bases). This CDR3 comprises 15 residues. Germline V CDR1 and CDR2: MNHEY, SMNVEV (reference sequence). With 3 bases removed from V and 2 bases from J, the gap between germline ends came to 11 bases. The CDR3 DNA is TGTGCCAGCAGTTTCCAACTAGCCCCCTACAATGAGCAGTTCTTC. Its protein product is CASSFQLAPYNEQFF.

The V gene is TRBV5-4, the J gene TRBJ1-2; no clear D gene. The CDR3 extends over 13 amino acids. CDR1 and CDR2 from the germline V gene are SGHNT and YYREEE (reference sequence). V was clipped by 1 base and J by 5 bases, with 9 bases between them. The CDR3 loop reads CASSLNPSYGYTF. The CDR3 DNA follows: TGTGCCAGCAGCTTGAACCCTTCTTATGGCTACACCTTC.

V is TRBV19 and J is TRBJ2-7; TRBD1 agrees at 8 bases. Germline assignment: CDR1 LNHDA and CDR2 SQIVND (reference sequence). The CDR3 sequence is 13 residues long. The V and J ends lost 5 bases and 3 bases, in that order; junction bases with no gene match: 3. The CDR3 DNA sequence: TGTGCCAGTAGTCTCGGACAGGGCTACGAGCAGTACTTC. Amino acids: CASSLGQGYEQYF.